This entry lists 14 T cell receptor beta chains sequenced from one sample in a study of blood T cells in healthy people across ages. A J-beta primer mix and a sample-barcoded 5' primer were used in a second PCR of about 6 to 12 cycles. Each CDR3 protein gets one entry after TCRdb re-called the 5' RACE reads with MiXCR. The data contain approximately 800,000 distinct CDR3 sequences, 58% of them singletons. The sequencing sample was made of blood. These receptors all come from a man aged 25 to 40 in good health.

The table lists this clonotype with a few counts. The rearrangement links TRBV29-1 to TRBJ2-4; the D gene is possibly TRBD1 (5 bases). Matching the DNA end better, TRBJ2-7 makes the J call doubtful. The germline V gene has CDR1 SQVTM and CDR2 ANQGSEA. This CDR3 is built from 12 residues. CDR3 nucleotides: TGCAGCGTCGGACAAACCCACTACGAGCAGTACTTC. It encodes CSVGQTHYEQYF.

This clonotype was picked up one time. V gene TRBV5-6 combines with J gene TRBJ2-7; D is unclear. The CDR3 is 14 amino acids. Germline V lookup: CDR1 SGHDT, CDR2 YYEEEE. The germline V and J ends were trimmed by 0 bases and 3 bases, with 10 bases remaining between them. CDR3 loop: CASSLGTRFYEQYF. As DNA, the CDR3 is TGTGCCAGCAGCTTGGGGACCCGGTTCTACGAGCAGTACTTC.

The gene calls are TRBV7-2 and TRBJ2-7; TRBD1 matches at 10 bases. The CDR3 consists of 16 residues. Germline V lookup: CDR1 SGHTA, CDR2 FQGNSA. After removal of 4 bases from V and 6 bases from J, the junction contained 12 bases not matched to a gene. CDR3 bases: TGTGCCAGCAGCTACACCGGGACAGGGGTTCGCCTCGAGCAGTACTTC. Its protein is CASSYTGTGVRLEQYF.

This clonotype came up once. The V and J genes are TRBV20-1 and TRBJ2-1, with 8 positions matching TRBD2. The J segment lost 3 bases and the V segment lost 6 bases, leaving 4 bases of the junction unmatched. The CDR3 totals 13 residues. CDR1 is DFQATT, CDR2 SNEGSKA, per germline (reference sequence). CDR3 nucleotide sequence: TGCAGTGCAGGGCGGGGGGACTACAATGAGCAGTTCTTC. This codes for CSAGRGDYNEQFF.

V is TRBV4-2 and J is TRBJ1-4; the D is unclear. This CDR3 is 14 amino acids long. Trimming took 0 bases from V and 6 from J, leaving 8 bases between them. Germline CDR1 and CDR2: LGHNA and YNFKEQ. The CDR3 bases are TGTGCCAGCAGCCAAGATATTTCTGATGAAAAACTGTTTTTT. Protein: CASSQDISDEKLFF.

This chain uses TRBV6-2 or TRBV6-3 with TRBJ2-5; 7 positions agree with TRBD2. This CDR3 has 16 residues. CDR1 is MNHEY and CDR2 is SVGEGT in the germline V gene. V gave up 6 bases and J gave up 5 bases; unmatched junction bases: 15. This CDR3 is CASRKGLRGSSETQYF. The DNA for the CDR3 is TGTGCCAGCAGGAAGGGACTACGTGGGTCGTCTGAGACCCAGTACTTC.

The V call is TRBV3-1, the J call TRBJ1-2; D call uncertain. The length of the CDR3 is 15 residues. V lost 1 base, J lost 5 bases, and 14 bases lay in between. In germline, CDR1 is LGHDT, CDR2 YNNKEL (reference sequence). The chain's CDR3 is CASSQAQGLAYGYTF. The CDR3 nucleotides read TGTGCCAGCAGCCAAGCGCAAGGTCTCGCTTATGGCTACACCTTC.

V gene TRBV7-8 combines with J gene TRBJ2-5; possibly TRBD2 for D (5 bases). This CDR3 is 11 amino acids long. V gave up 3 bases and J gave up 7 bases, with 6 bases separating them. The germline V gene encodes CDR1 SGHVS and CDR2 FQNEAQ. The CDR3 region is CASSLEVTQYF. The CDR3 DNA reads as TGTGCCAGCAGCTTGGAGGTGACCCAGTACTTC.

This clonotype was counted only a few times. The chain has TRBV6-6 and TRBJ2-1; D is unclear. Germline CDR1 MNHNY, CDR2 SVGAGI (reference sequence). This CDR3 region has 11 residues. The V end was cut by 2 bases, the J end by 7 bases, with 3 bases between. CDR3 DNA sequence: TGTGCCAGCAGTTACCCGAATGAGCAGTTCTTC. Its protein is CASSYPNEQFF.

The rearrangement uses TRBV6-2 or TRBV6-3 and TRBJ1-6; 7 bases are a match to TRBD1. The CDR3 length is 14 residues. The germline gives CDR1 MNHEY, CDR2 SVGEGT. Trimming cost V 6 bases and J 7 bases; bases outside gene matches: 6. The CDR3 loop reads CASRRTGPNSPLHF. The DNA for the CDR3 is TGTGCCAGCAGACGGACAGGCCCCAATTCACCCCTCCACTTT.

Concerning this clonotype: A much larger clonotype is one base distant, so this may be a read error. The J gene is TRBJ2-1, the V gene TRBV7-2, with D tentatively TRBD1 or TRBD2 (5 bases each). Per germline, CDR1 SGHTA and CDR2 FQGNSA. V was shortened by 0 bases and J by 6 bases, with 9 bases between the two germline ends. The CDR3 runs 14 residues. The CDR3 DNA is TGTGCCAGCAGCTTAGCCTTGGGGACCAATGAGCAGTTCTTC. It translates to CASSLALGTNEQFF.

The CDR3 coding sequence is TGCAGCGTTGTAACGGACAGGCTGGACGAGCAGTACTTC. Encoded protein: CSVVTDRLDEQYF. V usage is TRBV29-1 and J usage is TRBJ2-7, with TRBD1 matching 7 bases. J lost 5 bases, V lost 4 bases, and 8 bases had no gene match. The CDR3 contains 13 residues. Germline loops: CDR1 SQVTM, CDR2 ANQGSEA.

J is TRBJ2-1 and V is TRBV7-8; a weak D match, TRBD2 (10 bases). The V end was cut by 6 bases, the J end by 7 bases, with 28 bases between. From germline, CDR1 is SGHVS and CDR2 FQNEAQ. This CDR3 has 18 amino acids. The DNA of the CDR3 is TGTGCCAGCAGGGACAGGGGTCAGACAGTAGCGGGGGGTAATGAGCAGTTCTTC. Translation gives CASRDRGQTVAGGNEQFF.

V and J are TRBV11-2 and TRBJ2-1; 12 bases fit TRBD2. The V gene's germline CDR1 is SGHAT and CDR2 FQNNGV. The CDR3 consists of 12 residues. The CDR3 region is CGASGGDNEQFF. As DNA, the CDR3 is TGTGGGGCTAGCGGGGGGGACAATGAGCAGTTCTTC. Supplemented by reference TRBV11-2 and TRBJ2-1, the full variable domain reads EAGVAQSPRYKIIEKRQSVAFWCNPISGHATLYWYQQILGQGPKLLIQFQNNGVVDDSQLPKDRFSAERLKGVDSTLKIQPAKLEDSAVYLCGASGGDNEQFFGPGTRLTVL.